One sample yielded the 16 T cell receptor beta chains listed below, sequenced in a study of cytomegalovirus exposure and HLA in healthy donors. PCR involved 60 Vbeta and 13 Jbeta primers. Clones were sequenced by immunoSEQ multiplex PCR, and TCRdb holds only the in-frame ones, with some missing. The sample records about 200,000 clones, more than 75% being singletons. The material sequenced was PBMCs. Receptor source: a man aged 25-45 years in good health and CMV-seronegative.

This clone was found a few times. This rearrangement joins TRBV27 to TRBJ2-7, with 7 nucleotides matching TRBD1. The CDR3 covers 16 residues. After removal of 6 bases from V and 9 bases from J, the junction contained 20 bases not matched to a gene. Looked up from germline, CDR1 is MNHEY and CDR2 is SMNVEV (reference sequence). The CDR3 DNA sequence: TGTGCCAGCAGCGAAACGACAGGGTTTGGGAGAAGGGGGCAGTACTTC. It encodes CASSETTGFGRRGQYF.

The chain has TRBV5-1 and TRBJ2-2, with 16 bases that match TRBD2. Trimming removed 3 bases from V and 5 bases from J; junction bases left unmatched: 1. CDR1 and CDR2 (germline): SGHRS, YFSETQ. This CDR3 contains 16 residues. CDR3 protein: CASSSGLAGGTGELFF. CDR3 DNA sequence: TGCGCCAGCAGCTCGGGACTAGCGGGAGGGACCGGGGAGCTGTTTTTT. Full variable domain (rest looked up from reference TRBV5-1 and TRBJ2-2): KAGVTQTPRYLIKTRGQQVTLSCSPISGHRSVSWYQQTPGQGLQFLFEYFSETQRNKGNFPGRFSGRQFSNSRSEMNVSTLELGDSALYLCASSSGLAGGTGELFFGEGSRLTVL.

The V and J genes are TRBV7-2 and TRBJ1-2; tentatively, D is TRBD1 (6 bases). The CDR3 is made up of 15 amino acids. CDR1 and CDR2 from the germline V gene are SGHTA and FQGNSA. The V and J ends lost 0 bases and 8 bases respectively, with 16 bases between them. The CDR3 DNA sequence: TGTGCCAGCAGCTTAGCTAACAGGGTGGTGAAAGGCTACACCTTC. Translated, it gives CASSLANRVVKGYTF.

The chain is built from TRBV6-5 and TRBJ2-3, with 7 bases fitting TRBD2. The trim removed 7 bases at V and 4 bases at J, leaving 11 bases unmatched. The CDR3 extends over 15 amino acids. Germline lookup yields CDR1 MNHEY and CDR2 SVGAGI. This CDR3 is CASTRGSFKSDTQYF. For the CDR3, the DNA is TGTGCCAGCACCCGCGGGAGTTTTAAGTCAGATACGCAGTATTTT.

This sequence joins TRBV19 and TRBJ2-3, with D possibly being TRBD1 (5 bases). Germline V gene data show CDR1 as LNHDA and CDR2 as SQIVND (reference sequence). Trimming shortened V by 7 bases and J by 2 bases, and 19 bases separated the two germline ends. The CDR3 is 16 amino acids. DNA for the CDR3: TGTGCCAGTACTCTTCGGCCGCGGACAATCACAGATACGCAGTATTTT. Amino acid sequence: CASTLRPRTITDTQYF.

V gene TRBV5-1 combines with J gene TRBJ1-4; D possibly corresponds to TRBD1 (6 bases). The CDR3 is made up of 14 amino acids. V was pared by 4 bases and J by 7 bases, with 14 bases between. Looked up from germline, CDR1 is SGHRS and CDR2 is YFSETQ. CDR3: CASSLEGGAEKLFF. CDR3 coding DNA: TGCGCCAGCAGCCTGGAGGGGGGGGCTGAAAAACTGTTTTTT.

The rearrangement joins TRBV11-2 to TRBJ2-1; D is undetermined. The CDR3 extends over 14 amino acids. Germline V gene sequence: CDR1 SGHAT, CDR2 FQNNGV. Trimming removed 1 base at V and 7 bases at J, with 11 bases between. CDR3 loop: CASSLAPLENEQFF. CDR3 in DNA: TGTGCCAGCAGCTTAGCCCCCTTGGAGAATGAGCAGTTCTTC.

Remarks on this clone: Other DNA sequences in the same sample also yield this CDR3. The J gene is TRBJ2-3, the V gene TRBV7-9; TRBD1 matches at 8 bases. Trimming took 1 base from V and 0 from J; bases not matched to a gene: 0. Germline loops: CDR1 SEHNR, CDR2 FQNEAQ (reference sequence). This CDR3 comprises 15 residues. The CDR3: CASSLGQGSTDTQYF. The CDR3 DNA is TGTGCCAGCAGCTTAGGACAGGGGAGCACAGATACGCAGTATTTT.

The V gene is TRBV16, the J gene TRBJ1-5; D is perhaps TRBD1 (6 bases). Germline V CDR1 and CDR2: KGHSY, FQNENV. The CDR3 totals 15 residues. The germline V and J ends were trimmed by 4 bases and 4 bases, with 14 bases remaining between them. DNA of the CDR3: TGTGCCAGCAGCCGGGGCGGCAGGGGTAATCAGCCCCAGCATTTT. Translation: CASSRGGRGNQPQHF.

The V call is TRBV28, the J call TRBJ1-5; TRBD1 might be the D (6 bases). The CDR3 totals 16 residues. The V gene lost 5 bases and the J gene lost 0 bases, with 14 bases spanning the gap. The germline CDR1 and CDR2 sequences are MDHEN and SYDVKM. Here the CDR3 DNA reads TGTGCCAGCAGTGCCCAGGGGCTAGATAGCAATCAGCCCCAGCATTTT. Translated, it gives CASSAQGLDSNQPQHF.

The rearrangement uses TRBV2 and TRBJ1-1; D perhaps matches TRBD1 (5 bases). Germline V gene lookup returns CDR1 SNHLY and CDR2 FYNNEI. V was pared by 2 bases and J by 8 bases, with 24 bases between. CDR3 length: 17 residues. In DNA, the CDR3 is TGTGCCAGCAGTGAAACCCCCGGGGGGGTGGCATTTTTCGAAGCTTTCTTT. This sequence encodes CASSETPGGVAFFEAFF.

The chain is built from TRBV5-4 and TRBJ2-7, with TRBD2 matching 7 bases. The CDR3 length is 16 residues. J lost 4 bases, V lost 3 bases, and 13 bases had no gene match. Germline lookup yields CDR1 SGHNT and CDR2 YYREEE (reference sequence). CDR3 sequence reads: CASSSPFTGGSYEQYF. CDR3 bases: TGTGCCAGCAGCTCGCCTTTTACGGGCGGGAGTTACGAGCAGTACTTC.

This sequence joins TRBV2 and TRBJ2-3, with D unclear. CDR1 and CDR2 from the germline V gene are SNHLY and FYNNEI. Trimming cost V 8 bases and J 3 bases, with 12 bases left between them. The length of the CDR3 is 13 residues. Here the CDR3 DNA reads TGTGCCAGCCCGGCGGAGTTAACAGATACGCAGTATTTT. This translates into CASPAELTDTQYF.

The chain uses TRBV5-1 and TRBJ1-4, with 8 bases aligning to TRBD1. The V and J ends lost 0 bases and 7 bases, in that order; junction bases with no gene match: 11. Germline lookup yields CDR1 SGHRS and CDR2 YFSETQ. The CDR3 consists of 17 residues. For the CDR3, the DNA is TGCGCCAGCAGCTTGGAGAGGGACAGGTCGTTGGGTGAAAAACTGTTTTTT. Residues: CASSLERDRSLGEKLFF. The complete variable domain, with remaining parts taken from reference TRBV5-1 and TRBJ1-4, reads KAGVTQTPRYLIKTRGQQVTLSCSPISGHRSVSWYQQTPGQGLQFLFEYFSETQRNKGNFPGRFSGRQFSNSRSEMNVSTLELGDSALYLCASSLERDRSLGEKLFFGSGTQLSVL.

This chain joins TRBV7-9 and TRBJ1-1; 8 nucleotides match TRBD1. Germline loops: CDR1 SEHNR, CDR2 FQNEAQ (reference sequence). The CDR3 loop spans 15 amino acids. With 5 bases clipped from V and 6 bases from J, the junction kept 11 bases outside the gene matches. CDR3 residues: CASSPSGQALPEAFF. CDR3 bases: TGTGCCAGCAGCCCATCGGGACAGGCACTACCTGAAGCTTTCTTT.

This chain links TRBV2 with TRBJ2-4; D possibly corresponds to TRBD2 (6 bases). Trimming pared 8 bases from V and 5 bases from J, leaving 13 bases between. Germline CDR1 reads SNHLY; CDR2 reads FYNNEI. The CDR3 runs to 13 residues. DNA of the CDR3: TGTGCCAGCGGAGGAGGGGACGAAAACATTCAGTACTTC. This sequence encodes CASGGGDENIQYF.